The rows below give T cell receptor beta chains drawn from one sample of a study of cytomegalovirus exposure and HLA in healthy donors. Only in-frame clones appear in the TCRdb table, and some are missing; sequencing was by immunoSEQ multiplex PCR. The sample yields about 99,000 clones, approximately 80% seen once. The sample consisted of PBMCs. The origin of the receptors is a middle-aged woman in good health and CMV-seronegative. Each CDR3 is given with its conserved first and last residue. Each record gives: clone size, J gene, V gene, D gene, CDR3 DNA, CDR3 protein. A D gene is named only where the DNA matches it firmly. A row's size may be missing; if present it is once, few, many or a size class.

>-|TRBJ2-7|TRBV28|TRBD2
TGTGCCAGCAGGATAACTAGCGACCACTACGAGCAGTACTTC
CASRITSDHYEQYF
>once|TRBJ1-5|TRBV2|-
TGTGCCAGCAGTCTCCTGACGGGTCAGCCCCAGCATTTT
CASSLLTGQPQHF
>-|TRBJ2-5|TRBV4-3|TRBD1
TGCGCCAGCAGCCCCGGTGGGGGACAGGGGGAAGAGACCCAGTACTTC
CASSPGGGQGEETQYF
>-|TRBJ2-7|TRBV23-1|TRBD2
TGCGCCAGCAGTCTTGCGGGGGACTCCTACGAGCAGTACTTC
CASSLAGDSYEQYF
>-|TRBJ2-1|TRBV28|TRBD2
TGTGCCAGCAGTTTACCCCTAGAGTTGACTAGCGAAACCTACAATGAGCAGTTCTTC
CASSLPLELTSETYNEQFF
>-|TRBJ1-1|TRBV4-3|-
TGCGCCAGCAGCCAGCACCACCCGGGGATTGGGACTGAAGCTTTCTTT
CASSQHHPGIGTEAFF
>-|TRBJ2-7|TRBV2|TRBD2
TGTGCCAGCAGTGAAGGCCGGACTAGCAGCTACGAGCAGTACTTC
CASSEGRTSSYEQYF
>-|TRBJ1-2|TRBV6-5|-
TGTGCCAGCAGTTACTCGGTGACAGGATACTATGGCTACACCTTC
CASSYSVTGYYGYTF
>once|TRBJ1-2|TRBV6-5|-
TGTGCCAGCAGCCCACCCGGGATGTATGGCTACACCTTC
CASSPPGMYGYTF
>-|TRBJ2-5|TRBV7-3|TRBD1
TGTGCCAGCAGCAGGACAGGGGAGGAGACCCAGTACTTC
CASSRTGEETQYF
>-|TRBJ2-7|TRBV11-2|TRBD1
TGTGCCAGCAGCTGGACAGGGCCGGTCCACGAGCAGTACTTC
CASSWTGPVHEQYF
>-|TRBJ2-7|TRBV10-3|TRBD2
TGTGCCATCAGTGAGTCAGGACTAGCGGCCTACGAGCAGTACTTC
CAISESGLAAYEQYF
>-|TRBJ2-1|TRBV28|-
TGTGCCAGTTTGACTAGTCATGAGCAGTTCTTC
CASLTSHEQFF
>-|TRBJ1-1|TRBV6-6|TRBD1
TGTGCCAGCAGGAGGACAGGGACTGAAGCTTTCTTT
CASRRTGTEAFF
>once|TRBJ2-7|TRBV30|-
TGTGCCTGGACGGGGTATTCCCACTACGAGCAGTACTTC
CAWTGYSHYEQYF
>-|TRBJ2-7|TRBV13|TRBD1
TGTGCCAGCAGCTCCCCCTCATCAGGGGGCGAGCAGTACTTC
CASSSPSSGGEQYF
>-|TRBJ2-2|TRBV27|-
TGTGCCAGCAGTTATGTAGCCGGGGAGCTGTTTTTT
CASSYVAGELFF
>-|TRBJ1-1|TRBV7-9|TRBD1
TGTGCCAGCAGCCACGGACAGGGGTACTACACCGAAGCTTTCTTT
CASSHGQGYYTEAFF
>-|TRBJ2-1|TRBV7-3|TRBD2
TGTGCCAGCAGCCCATCGAGCGGGTCAGCGGGAGGGGATGAGCAGTTCTTC
CASSPSSGSAGGDEQFF
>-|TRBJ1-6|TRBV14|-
TGTGCCAGCAGCCAAGATTTCTATCGGGGCTCCTATAATTCACCCCTCCACTTT
CASSQDFYRGSYNSPLHF
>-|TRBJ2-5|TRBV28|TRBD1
TGTGCCAGCAGTGCCTTAGACAGGGGCAGGGTGGAGACCCAGTACTTC
CASSALDRGRVETQYF
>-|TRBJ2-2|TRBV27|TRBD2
TGTGCCAGCAGCGTTTCCGGGACTAGCGGGAGAAAGACCGGGGAGCTGTTTTTT
CASSVSGTSGRKTGELFF
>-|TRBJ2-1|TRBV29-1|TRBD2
TGCAGCGTTGAGGGACTAGCGGGAGAGAAGGCTGTCTACAATGAGCAGTTCTTC
CSVEGLAGEKAVYNEQFF
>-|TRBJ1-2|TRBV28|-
TGTGCCAGCGTGGCAGGGATTTCATATGGCTACACCTTC
CASVAGISYGYTF
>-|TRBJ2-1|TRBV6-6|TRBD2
TGTGCCAGCAGGGGGGTGGCGGGAGTGGTCAATGAGCAGTTCTTC
CASRGVAGVVNEQFF
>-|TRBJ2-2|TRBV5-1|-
TGCGCCAGCAGCTTATTGGGGCCAAAGCTGTTTTTT
CASSLLGPKLFF
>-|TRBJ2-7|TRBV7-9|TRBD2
TGTGCCAGCAGCGAGCGGGGAAGGGACGGGCAGTACTTC
CASSERGRDGQYF
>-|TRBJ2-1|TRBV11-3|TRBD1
TGTGCCAGCAGCTTTGAGGGGGCCTCCTACAATGAGCAGTTCTTC
CASSFEGASYNEQFF
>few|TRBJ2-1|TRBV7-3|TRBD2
TGTGCCAGCAGCTTAATGGCGGGAGGGTACAATGAGCAGTTCTTC
CASSLMAGGYNEQFF
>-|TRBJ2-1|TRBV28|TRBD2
TGTGCCAGCAGTGTACAGGATTGGGGGGGTTACAATGAGCAGTTCTTC
CASSVQDWGGYNEQFF
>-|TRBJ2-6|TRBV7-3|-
TGTGCCAGCAGCTTTTTCAGCGGCTCTGGGGCCAACGTCCTGACTTTC
CASSFFSGSGANVLTF
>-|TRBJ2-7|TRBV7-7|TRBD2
TGTGCTAGCAGCTTAGCTAGCGGGTTTTCCTACGAGCAGTACTTC
CASSLASGFSYEQYF
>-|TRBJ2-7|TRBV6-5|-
TGTGCCAGCAGTCTCAGGGGTCTGCTAGCAGACGAGCAGTACTTC
CASSLRGLLADEQYF
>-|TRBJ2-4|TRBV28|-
TGTGCCAGCAGCAGAAGACTAGGAAGGGGAAACATTCAGTACTTC
CASSRRLGRGNIQYF
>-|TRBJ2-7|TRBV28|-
TGTGCCAGCAGTTTTCGCGGCGGCCGCTCCTACGAGCAGTACTTC
CASSFRGGRSYEQYF
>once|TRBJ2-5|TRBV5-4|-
TGTGCCAGCAGCTCCCCTAGCTCACCGACCCAAGAGACCCAGTACTTC
CASSSPSSPTQETQYF
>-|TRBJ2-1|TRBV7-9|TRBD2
TGTGCCAGCAGCCCTACACGACTAGCGGGCGCCTCCTACAATGAGCAGTTCTTC
CASSPTRLAGASYNEQFF
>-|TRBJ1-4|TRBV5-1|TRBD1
TGCGCCAGCAGCGCCTACAGGGGAACTAGTGAAAAACTGTTTTTT
CASSAYRGTSEKLFF
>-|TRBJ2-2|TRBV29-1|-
TGCAGCGTTGAGAGTGTTTCGACCGGGGAGCTGTTTTTT
CSVESVSTGELFF
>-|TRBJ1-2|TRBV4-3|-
TGCGCCAGCAGCCAAGATCCCACAGGGCCCAACTATGGCTACACCTTC
CASSQDPTGPNYGYTF
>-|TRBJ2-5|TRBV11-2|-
TGTGCCAGCAGCTGGGCGGGAGAGACCCAGTACTTC
CASSWAGETQYF
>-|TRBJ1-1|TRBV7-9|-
TGTGCCAGCAGCTTGTATCGACGGAGCCGCAGTTTGAACACTGAAGCTTTCTTT
CASSLYRRSRSLNTEAFF
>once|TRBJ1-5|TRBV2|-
TGTGCCAGCAGTGACAGTTTATCTCAGCCCCAGCATTTT
CASSDSLSQPQHF
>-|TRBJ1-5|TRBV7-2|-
TGTGCCAGCAGATTAGGGGGGGGAGGCAATCAGCCCCAGCATTTT
CASRLGGGGNQPQHF
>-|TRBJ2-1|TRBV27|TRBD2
TGTGCCAGCAGAGCTTTAGCGGGCATGATAGTGCATGAGCAGTTCTTC
CASRALAGMIVHEQFF
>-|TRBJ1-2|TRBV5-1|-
TGCGCCAGCAGCCTGGAATCGGGTGGCTATGGCTACACCTTC
CASSLESGGYGYTF
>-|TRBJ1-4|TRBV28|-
TGTGCCAGCAGTTCCTACCTCCAGACGGGTCCCCATGCGTATAATGAAAAACTGTTTTTT
CASSSYLQTGPHAYNEKLFF
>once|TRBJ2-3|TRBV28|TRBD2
TGTGCCAGCAGCCGTAGGACTAGCGGGACGGGTGATACGCAGTATTTT
CASSRRTSGTGDTQYF
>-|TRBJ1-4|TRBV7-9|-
TGTGCCAGCAGCTTATCGAGTGAAAAACTGTTTTTT
CASSLSSEKLFF
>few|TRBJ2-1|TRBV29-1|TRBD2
TGCAGCGTTGAAGATGGGCTTACTAGCGGGGACAATGAGCAGTTCTTC
CSVEDGLTSGDNEQFF
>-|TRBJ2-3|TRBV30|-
TGTGCCTGGACTAATATGACAGATACGCAGTATTTT
CAWTNMTDTQYF
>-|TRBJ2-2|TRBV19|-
TGTGCCAGTAGTATTACACACACCGGGGAGCTGTTTTTT
CASSITHTGELFF
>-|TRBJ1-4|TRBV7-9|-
TGTGCCAGCACCACAGGGAGTGCAACTAATGAAAAACTGTTTTTT
CASTTGSATNEKLFF
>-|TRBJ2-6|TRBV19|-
TGTGCCAGTAGTAAAGCGTCGGGGGCCAACGTCCTGACTTTC
CASSKASGANVLTF